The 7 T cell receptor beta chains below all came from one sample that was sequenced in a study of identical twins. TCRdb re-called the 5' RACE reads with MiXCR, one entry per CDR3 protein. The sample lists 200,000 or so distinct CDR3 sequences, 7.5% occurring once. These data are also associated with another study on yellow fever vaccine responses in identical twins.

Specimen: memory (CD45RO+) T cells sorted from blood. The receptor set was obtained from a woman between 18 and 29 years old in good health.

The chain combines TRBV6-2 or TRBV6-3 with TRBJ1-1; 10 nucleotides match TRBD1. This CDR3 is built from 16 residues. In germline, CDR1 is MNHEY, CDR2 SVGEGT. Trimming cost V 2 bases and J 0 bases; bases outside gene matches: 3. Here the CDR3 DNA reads TGTGCCAGCAGTTACGTGACAGGGGGCTTGAACACTGAAGCTTTCTTT. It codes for CASSYVTGGLNTEAFF.

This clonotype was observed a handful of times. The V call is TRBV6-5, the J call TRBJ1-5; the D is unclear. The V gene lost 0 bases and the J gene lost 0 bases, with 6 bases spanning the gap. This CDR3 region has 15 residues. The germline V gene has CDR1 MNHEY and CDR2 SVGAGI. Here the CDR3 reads CASSYSTHSNQPQHF. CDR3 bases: TGTGCCAGCAGTTACTCGACCCATAGCAATCAGCCCCAGCATTTT.

The CDR3 is CSARLSTGERYGYTF. DNA for the CDR3: TGCAGTGCTAGACTATCGACAGGGGAGCGGTATGGCTACACCTTC. This chain connects TRBV20-1 to TRBJ1-2, with TRBD1 matching 8 bases. The CDR3 covers 15 residues. The trim removed 2 bases at V and 5 bases at J, leaving 10 bases unmatched. Germline values: CDR1 DFQATT, CDR2 SNEGSKA (reference sequence).

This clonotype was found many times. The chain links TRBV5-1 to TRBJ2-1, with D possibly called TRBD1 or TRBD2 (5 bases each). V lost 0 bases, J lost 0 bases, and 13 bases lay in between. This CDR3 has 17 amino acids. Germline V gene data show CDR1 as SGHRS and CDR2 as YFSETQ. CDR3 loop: CASSLEGSGSSYNEQFF. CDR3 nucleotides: TGCGCCAGCAGCTTGGAGGGGAGCGGAAGCTCCTACAATGAGCAGTTCTTC.

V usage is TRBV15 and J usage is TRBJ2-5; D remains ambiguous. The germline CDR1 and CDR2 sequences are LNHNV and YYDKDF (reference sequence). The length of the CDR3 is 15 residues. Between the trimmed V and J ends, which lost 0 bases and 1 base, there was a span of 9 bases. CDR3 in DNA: TGTGCCACCAGCAGAGATGGCCGGGTCCAAGAGACCCAGTACTTC. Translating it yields CATSRDGRVQETQYF.

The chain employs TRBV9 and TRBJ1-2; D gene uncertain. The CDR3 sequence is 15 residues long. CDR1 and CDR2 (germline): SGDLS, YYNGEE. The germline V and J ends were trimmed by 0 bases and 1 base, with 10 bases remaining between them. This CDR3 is CASSVGGDLNYGYTF. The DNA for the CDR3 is TGTGCCAGCAGCGTAGGGGGAGATCTTAACTATGGCTACACCTTC. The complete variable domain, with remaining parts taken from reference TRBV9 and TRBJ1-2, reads DSGVTQTPKHLITATGQRVTLRCSPRSGDLSVYWYQQSLDQGLQFLIQYYNGEERAKGNILERFSAQQFPDLHSELNLSSLELGDSALYFCASSVGGDLNYGYTFGSGTRLTVV.

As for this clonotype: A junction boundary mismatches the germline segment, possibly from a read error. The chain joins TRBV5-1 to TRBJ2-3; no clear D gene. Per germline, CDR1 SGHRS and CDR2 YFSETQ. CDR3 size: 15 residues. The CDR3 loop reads CASSLEISRPDTHYF. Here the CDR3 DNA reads TGCGCCAGCAGCTTGGAGATTTCTAGGCCAGATACGCACTATTTT.